A selection of T cell receptor beta chains follows, all from one sample in a study of T cells after yellow fever vaccination. TCRdb itself ran the 5' RACE reads through MiXCR, one entry per CDR3 protein. The sample holds approximately 550,000 distinct CDR3 sequences, 13% seen once. Specimen: PBMCs, collected on the day of the yellow fever booster vaccination. The receptor source for this set is a man younger than 45 who received the YFV17D yellow fever vaccine. The CDR3 runs from the conserved cysteine through the conserved F or W. A clone size is listed for some rows: how often the clone was seen (once, few, many), or a class if it is expanded.

.,TRBJ2-2,TRBV20-1,CSAPAPRKNTGELFF
few,TRBJ1-1,TRBV7-2,CASSYRETGNTEAFF
.,TRBJ2-7,TRBV6-5,CASIDIGKQYF
.,TRBJ2-2,TRBV7-7,CASSSFANTGELFF
few,TRBJ2-1,TRBV6-2/TRBV6-3,CASSYEGLDGSEQFF
.,TRBJ2-7,TRBV28,CASSLGTGGADEQYF
.,TRBJ1-5,TRBV29-1,CSVRQGEQPQHF
few,TRBJ2-7,TRBV6-2/TRBV6-3,CASTASGNPAEQYF
.,TRBJ1-2,TRBV20-1,CSARDIQFYGYTF
few,TRBJ2-1,TRBV4-2,CASSHANRETYNEQFF
.,TRBJ1-4,TRBV29-1,CSVGGTGVADEKLFF
.,TRBJ2-5,TRBV12-3/TRBV12-4,CASRGTSGNLETQYF
.,TRBJ2-1,TRBV19,CASSSETSGRGYNEQFF
few,TRBJ2-2,TRBV10-3,CAILAGGPGELFF
few,TRBJ2-7,TRBV7-9,CASSFKPSKTSYEQYF